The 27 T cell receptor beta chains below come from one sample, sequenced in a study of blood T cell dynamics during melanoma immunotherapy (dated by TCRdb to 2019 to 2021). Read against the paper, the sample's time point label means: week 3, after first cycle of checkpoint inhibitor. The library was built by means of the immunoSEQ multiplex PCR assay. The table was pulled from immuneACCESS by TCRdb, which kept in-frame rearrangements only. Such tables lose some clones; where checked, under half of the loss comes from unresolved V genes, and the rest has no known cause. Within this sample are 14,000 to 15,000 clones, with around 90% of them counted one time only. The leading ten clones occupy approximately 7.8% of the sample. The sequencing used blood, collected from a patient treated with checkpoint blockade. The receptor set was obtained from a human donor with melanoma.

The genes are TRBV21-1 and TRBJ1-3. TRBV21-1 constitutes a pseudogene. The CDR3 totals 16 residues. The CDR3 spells CASSKKGTKKWNTIYF. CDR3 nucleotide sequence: TGTGCCAGCAGCAAAAAGGGGACGAAAAAATGGAACACCATATATTTT.

The CDR3 DNA sequence: TGTGCCAGCAGCACCGGGACGGCGACGACTAAAGCTTTCTTT. Translation gives CASSTGTATTKAFF. The genes are TRBV7-9 and TRBJ1-1; TRBD1 might be the D (5 bases). The CDR3 has 14 residues. The germline V and J ends were trimmed by 5 bases and 9 bases, with 19 bases remaining between them. Germline V gives CDR1 SEHNR, CDR2 FQNEAQ (reference sequence).

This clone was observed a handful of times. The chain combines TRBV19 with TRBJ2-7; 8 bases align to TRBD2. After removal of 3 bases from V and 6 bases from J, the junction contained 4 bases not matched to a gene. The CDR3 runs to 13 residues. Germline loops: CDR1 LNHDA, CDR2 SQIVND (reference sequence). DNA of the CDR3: TGTGCCAGTAGTATCGGGCGGGAGGTCGAGCAGTACTTC. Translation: CASSIGREVEQYF.

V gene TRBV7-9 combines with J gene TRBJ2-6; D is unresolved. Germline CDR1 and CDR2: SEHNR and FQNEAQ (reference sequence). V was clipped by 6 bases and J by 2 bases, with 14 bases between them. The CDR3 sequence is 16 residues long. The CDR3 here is CASSPRYPTGANVLTF. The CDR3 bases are TGTGCCAGCAGTCCTCGTTACCCAACTGGGGCCAACGTCCTGACTTTC.

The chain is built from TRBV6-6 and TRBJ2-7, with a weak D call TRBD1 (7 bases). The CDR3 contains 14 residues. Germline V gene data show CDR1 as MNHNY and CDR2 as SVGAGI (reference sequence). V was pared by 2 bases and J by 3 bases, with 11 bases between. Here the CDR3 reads CASSYGGGGYEQYF. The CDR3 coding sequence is TGTGCCAGCAGTTACGGAGGGGGCGGCTACGAGCAGTACTTC.

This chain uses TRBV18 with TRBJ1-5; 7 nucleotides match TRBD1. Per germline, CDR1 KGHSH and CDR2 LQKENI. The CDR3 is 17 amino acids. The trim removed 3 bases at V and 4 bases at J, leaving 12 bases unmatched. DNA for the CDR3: TGTGCCAGCTCACCCACGACAGGGTATGGTGGTAATCAGCCCCAGCATTTT. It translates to CASSPTTGYGGNQPQHF.

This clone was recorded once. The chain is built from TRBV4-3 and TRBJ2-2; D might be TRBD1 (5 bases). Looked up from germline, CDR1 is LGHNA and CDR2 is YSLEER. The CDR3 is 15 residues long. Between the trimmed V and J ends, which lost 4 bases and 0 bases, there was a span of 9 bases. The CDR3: CASSLQEPNTGELFF. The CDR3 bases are TGCGCCAGCAGCCTACAGGAACCGAACACCGGGGAGCTGTTTTTT.

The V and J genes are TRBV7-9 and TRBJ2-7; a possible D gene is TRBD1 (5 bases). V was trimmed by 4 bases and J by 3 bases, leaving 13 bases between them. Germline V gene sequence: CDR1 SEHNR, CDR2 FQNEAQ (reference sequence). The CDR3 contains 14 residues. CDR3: CASSSSREGYEQYF. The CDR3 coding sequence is TGTGCCAGCAGCTCGAGCAGGGAAGGCTACGAGCAGTACTTC.

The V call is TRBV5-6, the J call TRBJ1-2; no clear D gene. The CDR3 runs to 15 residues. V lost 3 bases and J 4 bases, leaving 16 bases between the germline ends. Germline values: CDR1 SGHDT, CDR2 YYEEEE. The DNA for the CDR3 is TGTGCCAGCAGCTCGGAAAGGGCAGGCACCTATGGCTACACCTTC. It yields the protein CASSSERAGTYGYTF.

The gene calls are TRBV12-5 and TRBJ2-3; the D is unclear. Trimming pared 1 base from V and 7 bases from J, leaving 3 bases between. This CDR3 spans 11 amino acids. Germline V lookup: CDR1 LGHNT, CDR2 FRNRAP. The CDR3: CASGLGYTQYF. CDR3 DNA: TGTGCTAGTGGTTTGGGATATACGCAGTATTTT.

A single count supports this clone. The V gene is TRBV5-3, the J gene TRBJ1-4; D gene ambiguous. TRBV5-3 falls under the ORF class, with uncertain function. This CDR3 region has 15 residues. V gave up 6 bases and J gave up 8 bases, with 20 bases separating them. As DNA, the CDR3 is TGTGCCAGAACCCTCTATGGGGTAGTGGAAGAAAAACTGTTTTTT. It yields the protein CARTLYGVVEEKLFF.

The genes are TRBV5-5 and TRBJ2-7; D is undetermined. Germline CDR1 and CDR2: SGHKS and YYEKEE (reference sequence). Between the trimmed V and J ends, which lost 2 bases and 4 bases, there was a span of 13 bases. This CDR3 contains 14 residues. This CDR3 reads CASSFSEDTYEQYF. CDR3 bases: TGTGCCAGCAGCTTTTCGGAAGACACATACGAGCAGTACTTC.

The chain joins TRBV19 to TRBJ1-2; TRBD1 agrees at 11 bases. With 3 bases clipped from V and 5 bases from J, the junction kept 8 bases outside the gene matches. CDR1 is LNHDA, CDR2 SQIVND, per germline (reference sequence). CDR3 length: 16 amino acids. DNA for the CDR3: TGTGCCAGTAGTATGACGGGACAGGGGGTGAATTATGGCTACACCTTC. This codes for CASSMTGQGVNYGYTF. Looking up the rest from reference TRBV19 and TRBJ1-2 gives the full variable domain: DGGITQSPKYLFRKEGQNVTLSCEQNLNHDAMYWYRQDPGQGLRLIYYSQIVNDFQKGDIAEGYSVSREKKESFPLTVTSAQKNPTAFYLCASSMTGQGVNYGYTFGSGTRLTVV.

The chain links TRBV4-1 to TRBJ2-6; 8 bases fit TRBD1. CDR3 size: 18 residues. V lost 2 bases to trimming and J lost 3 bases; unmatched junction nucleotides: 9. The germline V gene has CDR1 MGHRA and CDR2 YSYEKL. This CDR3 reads CASSQRWQGADGANVLTF. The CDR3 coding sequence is TGCGCCAGCAGCCAAAGGTGGCAGGGGGCTGATGGGGCCAACGTCCTGACTTTC.

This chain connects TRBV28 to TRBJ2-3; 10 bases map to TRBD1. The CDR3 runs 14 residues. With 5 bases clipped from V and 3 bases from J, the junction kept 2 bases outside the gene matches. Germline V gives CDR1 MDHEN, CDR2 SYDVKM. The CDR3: CASSRTGGTDTQYF. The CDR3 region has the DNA TGTGCCAGCAGTAGGACAGGGGGGACAGATACGCAGTATTTT. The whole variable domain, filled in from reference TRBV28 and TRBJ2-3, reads DVKVTQSSRYLVKRTGEKVFLECVQDMDHENMFWYRQDPGLGLRLIYFSYDVKMKEKGDIPEGYSVSREKKERFSLILESASTNQTSMYLCASSRTGGTDTQYFGPGTRLTVL.

The DNA of the CDR3 is TGCGCCAGCAGCCGTAGCGAATCAACAGATACGCAGTATTTT. Translation gives CASSRSESTDTQYF. This rearrangement joins TRBV5-1 to TRBJ2-3, with D perhaps TRBD2 (5 bases). V lost 4 bases to trimming and J lost 3 bases, with 12 bases between them. Germline CDR1 is SGHRS and CDR2 is YFSETQ. This CDR3 comprises 14 residues.

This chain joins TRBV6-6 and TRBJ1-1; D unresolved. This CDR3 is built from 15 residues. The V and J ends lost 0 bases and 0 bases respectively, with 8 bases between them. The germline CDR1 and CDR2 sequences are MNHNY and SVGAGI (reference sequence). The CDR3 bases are TGTGCCAGCAGTTACTCGATCGGGGTGAACACTGAAGCTTTCTTT. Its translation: CASSYSIGVNTEAFF.

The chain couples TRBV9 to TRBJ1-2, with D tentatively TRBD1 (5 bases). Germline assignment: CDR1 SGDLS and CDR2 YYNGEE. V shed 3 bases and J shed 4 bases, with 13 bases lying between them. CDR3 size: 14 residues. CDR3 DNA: TGTGCCAGCAGCGCCGGTACGGGGACCTATGGCTACACCTTC. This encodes CASSAGTGTYGYTF.

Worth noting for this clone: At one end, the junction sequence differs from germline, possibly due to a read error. CDR3 coding DNA: TGTGCTAGCAGCTGGGGGGACAGGGCGCTACTAGCCCGACACTATGGCTACACCTTC. Translated: CASSWGDRALLARHYGYTF. The gene calls are TRBV7-7 and TRBJ1-2; 9 bases fit TRBD1. Germline-derived CDR1 and CDR2 are SSHAT and FNYEAQ (reference sequence). This CDR3 is built from 19 residues.

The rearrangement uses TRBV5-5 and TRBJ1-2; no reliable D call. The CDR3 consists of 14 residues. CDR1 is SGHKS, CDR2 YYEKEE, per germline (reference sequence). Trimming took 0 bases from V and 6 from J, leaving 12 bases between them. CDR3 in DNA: TGTGCCAGCAGCTTGGTGCATAGCTCAGATGGCTACACCTTC. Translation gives CASSLVHSSDGYTF.

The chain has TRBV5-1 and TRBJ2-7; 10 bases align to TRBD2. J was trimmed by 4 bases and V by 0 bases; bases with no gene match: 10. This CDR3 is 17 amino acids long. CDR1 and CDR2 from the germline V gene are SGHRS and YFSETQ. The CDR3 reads CASSLAKASGRVYEQYF. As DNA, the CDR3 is TGCGCCAGCAGCTTGGCCAAGGCTAGCGGGAGAGTATACGAGCAGTACTTC.

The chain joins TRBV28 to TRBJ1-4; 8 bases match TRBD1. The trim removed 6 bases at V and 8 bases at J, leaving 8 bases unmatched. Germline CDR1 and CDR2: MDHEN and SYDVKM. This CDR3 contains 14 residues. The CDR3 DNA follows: TGTGCCAGCAGCACGGACAGGGAGAGGGAAAAACTGTTTTTT. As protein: CASSTDREREKLFF.

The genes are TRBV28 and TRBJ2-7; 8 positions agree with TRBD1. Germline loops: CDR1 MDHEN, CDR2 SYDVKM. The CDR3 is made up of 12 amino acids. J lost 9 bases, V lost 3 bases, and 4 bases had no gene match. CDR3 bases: TGTGCCAGCAGTTTTGGACAGGGAGGGCAGTACTTC. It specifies CASSFGQGGQYF.

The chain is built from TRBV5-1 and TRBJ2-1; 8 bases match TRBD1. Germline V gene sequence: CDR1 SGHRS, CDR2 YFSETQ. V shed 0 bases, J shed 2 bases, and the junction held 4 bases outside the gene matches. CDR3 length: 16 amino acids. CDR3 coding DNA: TGCGCCAGCAGCTTGGAAGGACAGGGCGCCTACAATGAGCAGTTCTTC. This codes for CASSLEGQGAYNEQFF.

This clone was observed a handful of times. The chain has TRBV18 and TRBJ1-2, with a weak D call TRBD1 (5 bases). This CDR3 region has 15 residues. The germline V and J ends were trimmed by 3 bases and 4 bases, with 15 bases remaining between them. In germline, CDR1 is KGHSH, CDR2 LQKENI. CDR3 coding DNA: TGTGCCAGCTCACCGAAGCAGGGTTCCGTCTATGGCTACACCTTC. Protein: CASSPKQGSVYGYTF.

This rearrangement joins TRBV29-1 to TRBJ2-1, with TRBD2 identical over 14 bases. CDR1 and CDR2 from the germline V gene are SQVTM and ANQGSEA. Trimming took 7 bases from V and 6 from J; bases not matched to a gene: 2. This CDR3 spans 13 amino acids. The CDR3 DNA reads TGCAGCGCCGGGACTAGCGGGAGCAATGAGCAGTTCTTC. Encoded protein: CSAGTSGSNEQFF.

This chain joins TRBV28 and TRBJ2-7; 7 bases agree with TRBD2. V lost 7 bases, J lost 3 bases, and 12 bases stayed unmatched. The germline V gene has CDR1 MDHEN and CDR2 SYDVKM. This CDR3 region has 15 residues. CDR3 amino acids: CASNPGSSGIYEQYF. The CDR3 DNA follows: TGTGCCAGCAACCCAGGGTCTAGCGGCATCTACGAGCAGTACTTC. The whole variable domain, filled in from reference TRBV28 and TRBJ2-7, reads DVKVTQSSRYLVKRTGEKVFLECVQDMDHENMFWYRQDPGLGLRLIYFSYDVKMKEKGDIPEGYSVSREKKERFSLILESASTNQTSMYLCASNPGSSGIYEQYFGPGTRLTVT.